These 3 T cell receptor beta chains were sequenced from one sample in a study of beta chain features in type 1 diabetes. Their antigens remain unidentified. The investigators reverse transcribed all of the isolated RNA, so they sequenced expressed TCRB transcripts. Method: immunoSEQ multiplex PCR; TCRdb's copy keeps in-frame clones and lacks some. The repertoire has about 53,000 clones, roughly 63% of them found once; the top ten carry 0.29%. Findings and limits, study-wide: Shortening of TCRB CDR3s, moderate but significant, appeared in all four CD4+ subsets of Type 1 diabetes patients.

The sequencing sample was made of stem cell memory CD4+ T cells from blood. Receptors were obtained from a woman between 25 and 40 years old with type 1 diabetes.

V and J are TRBV19 and TRBJ2-5, with D perhaps matching TRBD2 (5 bases). Germline V gene lookup returns CDR1 LNHDA and CDR2 SQIVND (reference sequence). Trimming took off 4 bases at V and 9 bases at J, with 9 bases between the two ends. This CDR3 has 11 residues. Written as DNA, the CDR3 is TGTGCCAGTAGTACGTCGAGGGCCCAGTACTTC. Translated: CASSTSRAQYF. The whole variable domain, filled in from reference TRBV19 and TRBJ2-5, reads DGGITQSPKYLFRKEGQNVTLSCEQNLNHDAMYWYRQDPGQGLRLIYYSQIVNDFQKGDIAEGYSVSREKKESFPLTVTSAQKNPTAFYLCASSTSRAQYFGPGTRLLVL.

The genes are TRBV28 and TRBJ1-4; 9 positions match TRBD1. This CDR3 is built from 14 residues. The germline gives CDR1 MDHEN, CDR2 SYDVKM. Trimming took 6 bases from V and 8 from J; bases not matched to a gene: 7. In DNA, the CDR3 is TGTGCCAGCAGGAGGACAGGGGATCACGAAAAACTGTTTTTT. As protein: CASRRTGDHEKLFF.

V usage is TRBV7-6 and J usage is TRBJ1-1; possible D gene TRBD1, 5 bases. V gave up 6 bases and J gave up 4 bases, with 15 bases separating them. CDR3 length equals 14 residues. The V gene's germline CDR1 is SGHVS and CDR2 FNYEAQ. The CDR3 sequence: CASSLNQGGTEAFF. The CDR3 DNA reads TGTGCCAGCAGTCTTAACCAGGGAGGCACTGAAGCTTTCTTT.